The sequence of this T cell receptor beta chain was determined in a study of T cells in Graves' hyperthyroidism and ophthalmopathy. V dropped 5 bases and J dropped 2; count of bases not matched to a gene: 5. Germline CDR1 and CDR2: SGHTA and FQGNSA. This CDR3 spans 14 amino acids. Amplified TCR beta CDR3 regions came from RNA transcripts. When the TCR CDR3 underwent first-round RT-PCR, the HTBI primer set was used. One entry per CDR3 protein, called by TCRdb with MiXCR from the multiplex PCR reads. The sample has 450,000 to 650,000 distinct CDR3 sequences, under 25% seen once. This receptor was obtained from a man aged 18 to 35 with Graves' hyperthyroidism. The V and J genes are TRBV7-2 and TRBJ1-1, with 7 bases fitting TRBD1. The specimen sequenced was blood. The chain's CDR3 is CASSRQGFNTEAFF. Here the CDR3 DNA reads TGTGCCAGCAGCCGACAGGGATTTAACACTGAAGCTTTCTTT.